By share of the sample, the clone carrying this T cell receptor (beta chain) is medium-sized. Germline CDR1 is MNHEY and CDR2 is SMNVEV (reference sequence). V dropped 5 bases and J dropped 3 bases, with 11 bases sitting between them. The CDR3 is made up of 13 amino acids. Bulk tumor genomic DNA constituted the template, at 600 to 750 ng per sample. Biopsies that were spaced far apart were taken, several per primary tumor, during surgery. Curative surgery was undertaken by patients, who had untreated, newly diagnosed non-small cell lung cancer. Multiplex PCR with 32 V and 13 J primers amplified TCR beta CDR3. TCRdb reprocessed the multiplex PCR reads with MiXCR, giving one entry per CDR3 protein. Seen here are around 9,800 distinct CDR3 sequences, more than 15% observed once, and the top ten hold around 3.6%. The entry originates in a study of immune heterogeneity within non-small cell lung tumors.

The rearrangement links TRBV27 to TRBJ2-7; perhaps TRBD1 as D (6 bases). The sequencing input was lung tumor tissue. This clonotype was sampled from a man aged 55 to 69 with non-small cell lung cancer. The CDR3 loop is CASSPRGGYEQYF. The DNA for the CDR3 is TGTGCCAGCAGTCCCAGGGGTGGCTACGAGCAGTACTTC.